Listed below are T cell receptor beta chains from one sample, sequenced in a study of shared clonotypes between healthy human individuals. Repertoires were generated with immunoSEQ multiplex PCR, while TCRdb's copy carries only in-frame clones and drops some. This sample has over 2 million clones; roughly 94% occur once, and the top ten carry 0.1% to 0.15%. The material sequenced was naive CD4+ T cells sorted from blood. Every receptor here comes from a man aged 18 to 35 in good health. Each CDR3 is given without its conserved first and last residue. Expanded clones are given a class, and other clones once, few, many or no size at all.

clone_size,j_call,v_call,cdr3_aa
-,TRBJ1-6,TRBV6-4,ASRSDRGNSPLH
-,TRBJ2-2,TRBV21-1,ASSRGHRDTGELF
-,TRBJ2-3,TRBV6-6,ASSRASGSTDTQY
-,TRBJ1-2,TRBV9,ASIPRVGIFGYT
once,TRBJ1-5,TRBV5-6,ASSVRQVLQPQH
-,TRBJ2-7,TRBV20-1,SAGDRY
-,TRBJ2-7,TRBV30,AWSVSWHEQY
-,TRBJ2-5,TRBV6-1,ASKRGGQETQY
-,TRBJ2-5,TRBV5-1,ASSWARVQETQY
-,TRBJ2-2,TRBV2,ASTPVGLDTGELF
-,TRBJ2-1,TRBV9,ASSVGASSYNEQF
-,TRBJ1-1,TRBV11-3,ASSPGRVKDEAF
-,TRBJ2-2,TRBV4-3,ASSLLWDTGELF
-,TRBJ1-1,TRBV14,ASSPGTGLMNTEAF
-,TRBJ1-1,TRBV10-3,AISDPGSCF
-,TRBJ2-5,TRBV4-3,ASSQDDRLQAAQY
-,TRBJ2-2,TRBV18,ASSPPWGQNTGELF
-,TRBJ2-5,TRBV7-9,ASLKAIGETQY
-,TRBJ2-7,TRBV7-9,ASSREYEQY
-,TRBJ2-1,TRBV7-8,ASSFLAGTYNEQF
-,TRBJ1-5,TRBV30,AWSTSPGSQPQH
-,TRBJ1-6,TRBV15,ATSLDRNSPLH
-,TRBJ1-2,TRBV9,ASSPQTELYGYT
-,TRBJ2-1,TRBV4-2,ASSQDSPGRYNEQF
-,TRBJ1-5,TRBV7-6,ASSAGRAFSNQPQH
-,TRBJ1-1,TRBV25-1,ASSQSPGQGIRAF
-,TRBJ2-7,TRBV7-2,ASSLGWGASLEQY
-,TRBJ1-4,TRBV6-5,ASRPFSGTGVKLF